This T cell receptor (beta chain) was recovered during a study of CD4 T cells in relation to SARS-CoV-2 and coronaviruses. As for the study in general: No peptide or an HIV-1 Nef peptide pool served as negative control.

V was clipped by 6 bases and J by 3 bases; unmatched bases: 2. The CDR3 spans 13 residues. The unexposed donors gave CD4+ T cells in about 2010-2019, prior to COVID-19. CD4+ T cells were isolated from the cells after around 11 days of culture. To note about this clone: Its target is not known.

Method: immunoSEQ multiplex PCR; TCRdb's copy keeps in-frame clones and lacks some. The repertoire holds 9,500 to 11,000 clones, with roughly 70% as singletons. The source material was CD4+ T cells from PBMCs, cultured in vitro. The sequence was obtained from a human donor in good health. The genes are TRBV12-3 or TRBV12-4 and TRBJ2-7, with 10 bases identical to TRBD1. CDR3 residues: CASSWDRGYEQYF. The CDR3 bases are TGTGCCAGCAGCTGGGACAGGGGCTACGAGCAGTACTTC.